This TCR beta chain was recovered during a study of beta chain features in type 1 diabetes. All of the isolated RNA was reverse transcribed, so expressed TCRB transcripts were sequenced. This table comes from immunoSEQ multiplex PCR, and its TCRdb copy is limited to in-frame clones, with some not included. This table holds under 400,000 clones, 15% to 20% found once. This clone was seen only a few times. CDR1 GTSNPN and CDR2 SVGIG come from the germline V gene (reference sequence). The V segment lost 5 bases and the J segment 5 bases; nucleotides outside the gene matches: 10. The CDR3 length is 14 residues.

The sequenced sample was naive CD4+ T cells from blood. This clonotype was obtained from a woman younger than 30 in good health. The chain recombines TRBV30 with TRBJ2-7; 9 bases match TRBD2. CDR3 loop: CAWAGTSRRHEQYF. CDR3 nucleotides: TGTGCCTGGGCGGGGACTAGCCGAAGACACGAGCAGTACTTC.